The 17 T cell receptor beta chains below all came from one sample that was sequenced in a study of blood T cell repertoires in COVID-19. Profiling relied on immunoSEQ multiplex PCR, and the TCRdb table lists in-frame clones only, not all of them. Found here are about 300,000 clones, 85% of them singletons; the top ten hold approximately 1.9%. Material for sequencing was PBMCs or T cells enriched from blood (not recorded which). These receptors were taken from a woman in her twenties or thirties who had been exposed to COVID-19.

V and J are TRBV15 and TRBJ1-4; possible D gene TRBD1, 5 bases. This CDR3 spans 15 amino acids. The germline V gene has CDR1 LNHNV and CDR2 YYDKDF (reference sequence). V was clipped by 2 bases and J by 0 bases, with 7 bases between them. The CDR3 DNA follows: TGTGCCACCAGCAGACAGACAGCAACTAATGAAAAACTGTTTTTT. Translation gives CATSRQTATNEKLFF.

The chain joins TRBV7-2 to TRBJ1-1; tentatively, D is TRBD1 (5 bases). Germline values: CDR1 SGHTA, CDR2 FQGNSA. This CDR3 contains 14 residues. V was trimmed by 5 bases and J by 5 bases, leaving 15 bases between them. The CDR3 DNA sequence: TGTGCCAGCAGCCGCGGCGGGGCGTTAACTGAAGCTTTCTTT. Its translation: CASSRGGALTEAFF.

The chain links TRBV2 to TRBJ1-4; 11 nucleotides line up with TRBD1. The CDR3 extends over 16 amino acids. Unmatched junction bases numbered 3, after V lost 6 bases and J lost 0 bases. Germline CDR1 and CDR2: SNHLY and FYNNEI. CDR3 bases: TGTGCCAGCAGAAGGGACAGGGGGGCAACTAATGAAAAACTGTTTTTT. This sequence encodes CASRRDRGATNEKLFF.

This rearrangement joins TRBV4-1 to TRBJ1-4; D unclear. CDR1 is MGHRA, CDR2 YSYEKL, per germline. The CDR3 consists of 12 residues. Trimming took 6 bases from V and 4 from J, leaving 6 bases between them. CDR3: CASRTGNEKLFF. The CDR3 coding sequence is TGCGCCAGCAGAACGGGTAATGAAAAACTGTTTTTT.

The chain recombines TRBV19 with TRBJ1-5; 8 nucleotides line up with TRBD1. Unmatched junction bases numbered 4, after V lost 5 bases and J lost 7 bases. From germline, CDR1 is LNHDA and CDR2 SQIVND (reference sequence). CDR3 size: 13 residues. In DNA form, the CDR3 reads TGTGCCAGTAGTCCAGGGGGCGCGCAGCCCCAGCATTTT. Its protein is CASSPGGAQPQHF.

The chain is built from TRBV23-1 and TRBJ1-6; 7 bases agree with TRBD1. TRBV23-1 is an open reading frame, and its role is uncertain. The CDR3 is 16 amino acids. V gave up 6 bases and J gave up 5 bases; unmatched junction bases: 10. The CDR3 DNA sequence: TGCGCCAGCAGGCCGCCTACAGGGGAAAATAATTCACCCCTCCACTTT. Its protein is CASRPPTGENNSPLHF.

J is TRBJ1-2 and V is TRBV6-4, with 12 positions matching TRBD1. The CDR3 is 19 amino acids. Germline V gene sequence: CDR1 MRHNA, CDR2 SNTAGT. Trimming took 0 bases from V and 3 from J; bases not matched to a gene: 11. CDR3 DNA sequence: TGTGCCAGCAGTGACTCGAGGGACAGGGGGCCCCGAACCTACTATGGCTACACCTTC. This gives the protein CASSDSRDRGPRTYYGYTF.

The chain couples TRBV11-2 to TRBJ2-3; 9 bases fit TRBD2. Unmatched junction bases numbered 9, after V lost 0 bases and J lost 5 bases. CDR1 and CDR2 (germline): SGHAT, FQNNGV. This CDR3 has 17 amino acids. Here the CDR3 reads CASSLDHRTSVLDTQYF. The CDR3 nucleotides are TGTGCCAGCAGCTTAGATCATAGGACTAGCGTTTTAGATACGCAGTATTTT. The full variable domain, with the rest looked up from reference TRBV11-2 and TRBJ2-3, is EAGVAQSPRYKIIEKRQSVAFWCNPISGHATLYWYQQILGQGPKLLIQFQNNGVVDDSQLPKDRFSAERLKGVDSTLKIQPAKLEDSAVYLCASSLDHRTSVLDTQYFGPGTRLTVL.

The chain couples TRBV2 to TRBJ1-3; 8 nucleotides match TRBD1. The CDR3 covers 16 residues. Trimming took 6 bases from V and 2 from J; bases not matched to a gene: 9. Germline V lookup: CDR1 SNHLY, CDR2 FYNNEI. CDR3 coding DNA: TGTGCCAGCAGCGTAATTGGACAGGGAGCTGGAAACACCATATATTTT. It is translated as CASSVIGQGAGNTIYF.

This chain connects TRBV5-1 to TRBJ1-5; D gene ambiguous. Trimming cost V 0 bases and J 4 bases, with 11 bases left between them. Germline V gene lookup returns CDR1 SGHRS and CDR2 YFSETQ. The CDR3 spans 15 residues. This CDR3 is CASSLEPGMNQPQHF. In DNA, the CDR3 is TGCGCCAGCAGCTTGGAACCAGGAATGAATCAGCCCCAGCATTTT.

CDR3 DNA: TGCGCCAGCAGCTTCATTGGGGCGGGGCTGAACTACGAGCAGTACTTC. Translating it yields CASSFIGAGLNYEQYF. The V and J genes are TRBV5-1 and TRBJ2-7; D may be TRBD2 (6 bases). This CDR3 is built from 16 residues. Germline-derived CDR1 and CDR2 are SGHRS and YFSETQ. V was pared by 2 bases and J by 3 bases, with 18 bases between.

This chain links TRBV7-2 with TRBJ2-7; D not resolved. Trimming took off 1 base at V and 0 bases at J, with 4 bases between the two ends. The CDR3 runs 13 residues. CDR1 SGHTA and CDR2 FQGNSA come from the germline V gene. CDR3 in amino acids: CASSLDYSYEQYF. The DNA of the CDR3 is TGTGCCAGCAGCTTAGACTACTCCTACGAGCAGTACTTC.

The chain has TRBV2 and TRBJ1-3; tentative D call: TRBD1 (6 bases). This CDR3 region has 15 residues. Trimming took 1 base from V and 5 from J, leaving 12 bases between them. Looked up from germline, CDR1 is SNHLY and CDR2 is FYNNEI. The CDR3 loop reads CASSEGQGLRNTIYF. The DNA of the CDR3 is TGTGCCAGCAGTGAAGGTCAGGGGCTCAGAAACACCATATATTTT.

The rearrangement links TRBV30 to TRBJ2-7; D is undetermined. This CDR3 region has 11 residues. Germline CDR1 reads GTSNPN; CDR2 reads SVGIG (reference sequence). Trimming took off 2 bases at V and 4 bases at J, with 6 bases between the two ends. Here the CDR3 reads CAWSPIYEQYF. The DNA of the CDR3 is TGTGCCTGGAGTCCTATATACGAGCAGTACTTC.

The chain combines TRBV28 with TRBJ2-2, with a weak D call TRBD2 (6 bases). CDR1 and CDR2 from the germline V gene are MDHEN and SYDVKM. The ends were cut back, 2 bases at V and 1 base at J, with 11 bases in the middle. The CDR3 loop spans 16 amino acids. The DNA of the CDR3 is TGTGCCAGCAGTTTAGTATATAGCGGGAACACCGGGGAGCTGTTTTTT. As protein: CASSLVYSGNTGELFF.

J is TRBJ2-5 and V is TRBV6-5, with 7 positions matching TRBD2. J gave up 3 bases and V 8 bases, and 9 bases lay outside the gene matches. This CDR3 spans 14 amino acids. Germline V gene sequence: CDR1 MNHEY, CDR2 SVGAGI. CDR3 nucleotides: TGTGCCAGCCATCGTTCTAGCGGAGAAGAGACCCAGTACTTC. Translation gives CASHRSSGEETQYF.

This chain links TRBV9 with TRBJ2-3; 8 nucleotides match TRBD2. Trimming at V came to 0 bases and at J to 4 bases, leaving 4 bases not matched to a gene. The CDR3 spans 15 residues. Germline CDR1 SGDLS, CDR2 YYNGEE. This CDR3 is CASSVAGGPADTQYF. DNA for the CDR3: TGTGCCAGCAGCGTAGCGGGAGGGCCGGCAGATACGCAGTATTTT.